These 5 T cell receptor beta chains originate from one sample sequenced in a study of T cells in Graves' hyperthyroidism and ophthalmopathy. TCR beta CDR3 regions were amplified from RNA. HTBI primers were employed in a first-round RT-PCR of the TCR CDR3. TCRdb passed the multiplex PCR reads through MiXCR, listing each CDR3 protein once. This repertoire shows hundreds of thousands of distinct CDR3 sequences, 15% found once; its top ten account for 30% to 35%. Source material: blood. All receptors derive from a woman aged 25-40 years with Graves' hyperthyroidism.

The genes are TRBV5-1 and TRBJ2-2; 11 bases align to TRBD2. The germline V gene has CDR1 SGHRS and CDR2 YFSETQ. The CDR3 has 16 amino acids. Germline trimming cut 3 bases from V and 6 bases from J; bases unmatched to any gene: 7. CDR3 amino acids: CASSSSTSGTPGELFF. CDR3 bases: TGCGCCAGCAGCTCCTCGACTAGCGGGACTCCCGGGGAGCTGTTTTTT.

This clonotype was counted ten times or more. The chain is built from TRBV28 and TRBJ2-5; the match to TRBD1 covers 8 bases. Germline V lookup: CDR1 MDHEN, CDR2 SYDVKM. Trimming cost V 3 bases and J 0 bases; bases outside gene matches: 9. The CDR3 covers 17 residues. CDR3 sequence: CASSFLRTGLNQETQYF. In nucleotides, the CDR3 is TGTGCCAGCAGTTTCTTAAGGACAGGGCTTAACCAAGAGACCCAGTACTTC.

This clonotype was picked up one time. V is TRBV19 and J is TRBJ1-1, with 7 positions matching TRBD1. The V and J ends lost 4 bases and 7 bases, in that order; junction bases with no gene match: 15. Germline V gene data show CDR1 as LNHDA and CDR2 as SQIVND (reference sequence). The CDR3 length is 16 residues. In nucleotides, the CDR3 is TGTGCCAGTAGTAACTACGTGACAGGGTTTGAGAATGAAGCTTTCTTT. Its translation is CASSNYVTGFENEAFF.

There are many counts of this clonotype. The CDR3 region is CSAASGSFEQFF. The CDR3 nucleotides read TGCAGTGCTGCTAGCGGGAGCTTTGAGCAGTTCTTC. V and J are TRBV20-1 and TRBJ2-1; 10 bases fit TRBD2. The CDR3 covers 12 residues. Looked up from germline, CDR1 is DFQATT and CDR2 is SNEGSKA (reference sequence). The V and J ends lost 5 bases and 9 bases, in that order; junction bases with no gene match: 4.

This clonotype was recorded a few times. This rearrangement joins TRBV6-2 or TRBV6-3 to TRBJ2-1; D is undetermined. Germline-derived CDR1 and CDR2 are MNHEY and SVGEGT. The V and J ends lost 6 bases and 7 bases respectively, with 7 bases between them. The CDR3 has 11 amino acids. The CDR3 nucleotides read TGTGCCAGCAGCCACGGGAATGAGCAGTTCTTC. Protein: CASSHGNEQFF.